The 13 T cell receptor beta chains given below trace back to one sample, sequenced in a study of response to subunit inactivated influenza vaccine. TCRdb re-called the RT-PCR reads through MiXCR, storing one row per CDR3 protein. Of hundreds of thousands of distinct CDR3 sequences in the sample, 11% were seen once. These data also formed part of another study, on T cells expressing NK-cell markers. In that study: The authors generated TCR beta cDNA through 5'RACE template switching with UMIs.

Sample: PBMCs from blood, taken on the day of vaccination. The receptors stem from a man in his forties or fifties who received an inactivated influenza vaccine.

This clonotype was detected many times. The V and J genes are TRBV19 and TRBJ2-6; no clear D. This CDR3 is built from 14 residues. Looked up from germline, CDR1 is LNHDA and CDR2 is SQIVND (reference sequence). With 6 bases removed from V and 2 bases from J, the gap between germline ends came to 8 bases. The DNA for the CDR3 is TGTGCCAGTAGCGTACTGGCTGGGGCCAACGTCCTGACTTTC. Its translation is CASSVLAGANVLTF. The complete variable domain, with remaining parts taken from reference TRBV19 and TRBJ2-6, reads DGGITQSPKYLFRKEGQNVTLSCEQNLNHDAMYWYRQDPGQGLRLIYYSQIVNDFQKGDIAEGYSVSREKKESFPLTVTSAQKNPTAFYLCASSVLAGANVLTFGAGSRLTVL.

This clonotype was picked up a small number of times. The CDR3 DNA follows: TGCAGTGCTAGAGATCCAACGGGAGCGGCGTCCTACAATGAGCAGTTCTTC. Translated, it gives CSARDPTGAASYNEQFF. The V gene is TRBV20-1, the J gene TRBJ2-1, with D maybe TRBD2 (6 bases). CDR1 and CDR2 from the germline V gene are DFQATT and SNEGSKA (reference sequence). Trimming stripped 0 bases from V and 1 base from J, with 16 bases between. The CDR3 consists of 17 residues.

The table lists this clonotype with a few counts. The rearrangement uses TRBV10-3 and TRBJ2-5; TRBD2 agrees at 10 bases. J was trimmed by 5 bases and V by 2 bases; bases with no gene match: 5. From germline, CDR1 is ENHRY and CDR2 SYGVKD. The CDR3 loop spans 15 amino acids. CDR3 sequence reads: CAISEDTSGVETQYF. CDR3 nucleotide sequence: TGTGCCATCAGTGAGGACACTAGCGGGGTGGAGACCCAGTACTTC.

The V gene is TRBV28, the J gene TRBJ2-5; D remains unclear. Trimming shortened V by 2 bases and J by 5 bases, and 18 bases separated the two germline ends. Germline loops: CDR1 MDHEN, CDR2 SYDVKM. This CDR3 region has 16 residues. The CDR3 reads CASSLRSSRNRETQYF. The CDR3 region has the DNA TGTGCCAGCAGTTTAAGGTCGAGCCGGAACCGGGAGACCCAGTACTTC.

The CDR3 region is CSARESDRVVETQYF. The CDR3 DNA sequence: TGCAGCGCCCGAGAGTCGGACAGGGTTGTAGAGACCCAGTACTTC. This chain connects TRBV29-1 to TRBJ2-5; 8 bases match TRBD1. Germline assignment: CDR1 SQVTM and CDR2 ANQGSEA. The CDR3 covers 15 residues. The J segment lost 4 bases and the V segment lost 7 bases, leaving 14 bases of the junction unmatched.

The rearrangement joins TRBV9 to TRBJ2-2, with D possibly called TRBD1 or TRBD2 (5 bases each). Per germline, CDR1 SGDLS and CDR2 YYNGEE. V dropped 2 bases and J dropped 4 bases, with 12 bases sitting between them. The CDR3 has 15 residues. In DNA form, the CDR3 reads TGTGCCAGCAGCGTCGGGGACCTTACCACCGGGGAGCTGTTTTTT. Its translation: CASSVGDLTTGELFF.

This clonotype has at least ten counts. This chain uses TRBV6-2 or TRBV6-3 with TRBJ2-2, with no clear D. From germline, CDR1 is MNHEY and CDR2 SVGEGT. This CDR3 region has 18 residues. V was trimmed by 0 bases and J by 5 bases, leaving 19 bases between them. Written as DNA, the CDR3 is TGTGCCAGCAGTTACTCGATATCCCGGGCGCCGTGGACCGGGGAGCTGTTTTTT. Translation: CASSYSISRAPWTGELFF.

The V and J genes are TRBV14 and TRBJ2-1; TRBD2 is a possible D gene (5 bases). V lost 1 base, J lost 3 bases, and 13 bases lay in between. The CDR3 is 16 amino acids. From germline, CDR1 is SGHDN and CDR2 FVKESK. This CDR3 reads CASSQVGRLDYNEQFF. CDR3 bases: TGTGCCAGCAGCCAAGTGGGGAGATTGGACTACAATGAGCAGTTCTTC.

This chain joins TRBV2 and TRBJ1-1; D may be TRBD1 (5 bases). The V and J ends lost 10 bases and 1 base respectively, with 16 bases between them. CDR3 size: 14 residues. Germline V CDR1 and CDR2: SNHLY, FYNNEI. The CDR3 reads CATDPRGSNTEAFF. The CDR3 DNA reads as TGTGCCACCGACCCGAGGGGCTCGAACACTGAAGCTTTCTTT.

The chain has TRBV18 and TRBJ2-5; no firm D call. Between the trimmed V and J ends, which lost 4 bases and 0 bases, there was a span of 6 bases. The CDR3 runs to 13 residues. Germline lookup yields CDR1 KGHSH and CDR2 LQKENI. The CDR3 region is CASSLTHQETQYF. In nucleotides, the CDR3 is TGTGCCAGCTCACTGACACACCAAGAGACCCAGTACTTC.

This clonotype showed up just a few times. The gene calls are TRBV4-3 and TRBJ2-3; 7 bases agree with TRBD2. CDR1 and CDR2 (germline): LGHNA, YSLEER. CDR3 length: 13 residues. J gave up 8 bases and V 0 bases, and 2 bases lay outside the gene matches. The CDR3 region is CASSQDQRGTQYF. The CDR3 nucleotides are TGCGCCAGCAGCCAAGATCAGCGGGGTACGCAGTATTTT.

The genes are TRBV5-1 and TRBJ1-2, with 10 bases fitting TRBD1. V shed 3 bases, J shed 3 bases, and the junction held 14 bases outside the gene matches. The CDR3 contains 18 residues. Germline CDR1 reads SGHRS; CDR2 reads YFSETQ. The CDR3 nucleotides read TGCGCCAGCAGCTGGAGGGGACGACAGGGGGCAAGTCACTATGGCTACACCTTC. Its translation is CASSWRGRQGASHYGYTF.

The table lists this clonotype with a few counts. The V call is TRBV5-6, the J call TRBJ2-5; 10 bases are shared with TRBD1. J lost 3 bases, V lost 5 bases, and 4 bases had no gene match. The CDR3 contains 14 residues. The germline gives CDR1 SGHDT, CDR2 YYEEEE. The CDR3: CASRRTGGKETQYF. In DNA, the CDR3 is TGTGCCAGCAGACGGACAGGGGGAAAAGAGACCCAGTACTTC.